This T cell receptor (beta chain) was observed in a study of shared clonotypes between healthy human individuals. To note about this clone: No antigen is known for it.

The study's findings and limits: Exclusively blood specimens were collected; tissue repertoires likely differ.

The study ran the assay at deep level. On ten immunoSEQ deep assay plates, unsorted PBMC DNA was sequenced. Here immunoSEQ multiplex PCR was the method, and the copy in TCRdb shows in-frame clones only, minus some. The sample holds about 460,000 clones, 60% to 80% seen once. Germline V gene data show CDR1 as MDHEN and CDR2 as SYDVKM. This CDR3 has 15 residues. The ends were cut back, 5 bases at V and 3 bases at J, with 13 bases in the middle. The receptor was derived from a woman in her thirties or forties in good health. Some clones in this sample may be carry-over from other donors' samples. Source material: PBMCs. The V call is TRBV28, the J call TRBJ2-2; possibly TRBD1 for D (6 bases). The CDR3: CASSPTGTHTGELFF. The CDR3 DNA reads as TGTGCCAGCAGTCCGACAGGTACTCACACCGGGGAGCTGTTTTTT. The complete variable domain, with remaining parts taken from reference TRBV28 and TRBJ2-2, reads DVKVTQSSRYLVKRTGEKVFLECVQDMDHENMFWYRQDPGLGLRLIYFSYDVKMKEKGDIPEGYSVSREKKERFSLILESASTNQTSMYLCASSPTGTHTGELFFGEGSRLTVL.